Presented here are 5 T cell receptor beta chains from one specimen sequenced in a study of CD8 T cells in Susac syndrome. Random hexamers primed reverse transcription of roughly 0.5 to 1 ug RNA. TCRdb processed the immunoSEQ multiplex PCR reads anew with MiXCR; each CDR3 protein has one entry. Among a few hundred thousand distinct CDR3 sequences listed, 95% were seen once. Source material: CD4+ T cells from PBMCs. The receptors come from a human donor with multiple sclerosis.

CDR3 DNA sequence: TGTGCCAGCAGCCAAGATGACAGATACGAGCAGTACTTC. The encoded protein is CASSQDDRYEQYF. V gene TRBV3-1 combines with J gene TRBJ2-7; D perhaps matches TRBD1 (5 bases). Trimming removed 0 bases from V and 4 bases from J, with 7 bases in between. Germline V gene data show CDR1 as LGHDT and CDR2 as YNNKEL (reference sequence). This CDR3 spans 13 amino acids.

The J gene is TRBJ2-3, the V gene TRBV7-9; unclear D gene. This CDR3 region has 13 residues. Trimming pared 8 bases from V and 1 base from J, leaving 10 bases between. The germline gives CDR1 SEHNR, CDR2 FQNEAQ (reference sequence). Here the CDR3 DNA reads TGTGCCAGCGGGCTAAGCGGCACAGATACGCAGTATTTT. Protein: CASGLSGTDTQYF.

J is TRBJ2-7 and V is TRBV18; D might be TRBD1 or TRBD2, each matching 5 bases. CDR1 is KGHSH and CDR2 is LQKENI in the germline V gene. The CDR3 contains 13 residues. Trimming left V 4 bases short and J 2 bases short, with 9 bases between. The CDR3 coding sequence is TGTGCCAGCTCACGGGACGGAGCCTACGAGCAGTACTTC. As protein: CASSRDGAYEQYF. The variable domain in full, completed from reference TRBV18 and TRBJ2-7, reads NAGVMQNPRHLVRRRGQEARLRCSPMKGHSHVYWYRQLPEEGLKFMVYLQKENIIDESGMPKERFSAEFPKEGPSILRIQQVVRGDSAAYFCASSRDGAYEQYFGPGTRLTVT.

The chain employs TRBV6-2 or TRBV6-3 and TRBJ1-1; D call uncertain. The CDR3 is made up of 18 amino acids. Germline V CDR1 and CDR2: MNHEY, SVGEGT. V shed 6 bases and J shed 4 bases, with 27 bases lying between them. The CDR3 protein is CASRINLEWAALGTEAFF. The CDR3 region has the DNA TGTGCCAGCAGGATAAACTTGGAATGGGCGGCGTTGGGCACTGAAGCTTTCTTT.

This clonotype has only one observation. The rearrangement uses TRBV29-1 and TRBJ2-5; 7 bases are a match to TRBD2. Per germline, CDR1 SQVTM and CDR2 ANQGSEA. V was pared by 3 bases and J by 10 bases, with 17 bases of the junction left unmatched. CDR3 size: 15 residues. CDR3 bases: TGCAGCGTTGACCGTACCACAAGGGGCGGGAGTATCCAGTACTTC. Translating gives CSVDRTTRGGSIQYF. Together with reference TRBV29-1 and TRBJ2-5, the CDR3 gives the full variable domain: SAVISQKPSRDICQRGTSLTIQCQVDSQVTMMFWYRQQPGQSLTLIATANQGSEATYESGFVIDKFPISRPNLTFSTLTVSNMSPEDSSIYLCSVDRTTRGGSIQYFGPGTRLLVL.